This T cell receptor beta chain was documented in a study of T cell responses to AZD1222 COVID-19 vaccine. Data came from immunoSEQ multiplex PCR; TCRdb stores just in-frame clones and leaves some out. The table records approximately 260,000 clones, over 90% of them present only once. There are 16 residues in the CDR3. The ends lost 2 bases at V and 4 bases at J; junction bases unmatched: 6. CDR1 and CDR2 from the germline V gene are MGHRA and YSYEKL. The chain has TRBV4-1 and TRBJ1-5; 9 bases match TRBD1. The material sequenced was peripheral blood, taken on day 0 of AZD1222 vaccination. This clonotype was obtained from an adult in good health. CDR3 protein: CASSQPGTGSNQPQHF. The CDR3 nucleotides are TGCGCCAGCAGCCAACCCGGGACAGGGAGTAATCAGCCCCAGCATTTT.